The 11 T cell receptor beta chains presented below share a single source sample, sequenced in a study of radiation and T cells in renal cell carcinoma. Data came from immunoSEQ multiplex PCR; TCRdb stores just in-frame clones and leaves some out. Of about 76,000 clones listed, roughly nine tenths are singletons. Described time point: blood 4 weeks post-SBRT, at nephrectomy. The treatment denotes: 15 Gy SBRT to primary tumor, nephrectomy 4 weeks later. This specimen was blood, taken from a patient whose treatment included radiotherapy and nephrectomy. The source of these receptors is a woman between 65 and 79 years old with renal cell carcinoma.

This clone was recorded once. The chain couples TRBV28 to TRBJ1-4; D not certain. CDR1 is MDHEN and CDR2 is SYDVKM in the germline V gene. V was shortened by 1 base and J by 8 bases, with 11 bases between the two germline ends. This CDR3 spans 14 amino acids. CDR3 loop: CASSLLGLGEKLFF. CDR3 in DNA: TGTGCCAGCAGTTTATTAGGGCTGGGCGAAAAACTGTTTTTT.

There are a few counts of this clone. The same CDR3 arises from other DNA sequences in this sample as well. The V call is TRBV9, the J call TRBJ1-1; D not resolved. CDR1 and CDR2 (germline): SGDLS, YYNGEE. V was clipped by 0 bases and J by 0 bases, with 9 bases between them. The CDR3 has 15 residues. The CDR3 DNA reads as TGTGCCAGCAGCGTAGAAGGCCGAATGAACACTGAAGCTTTCTTT. Encoded protein: CASSVEGRMNTEAFF.

The V and J genes are TRBV6-6 and TRBJ2-7; TRBD1 agrees at 8 bases. V lost 11 bases, J lost 0 bases, and 6 bases stayed unmatched. This CDR3 has 13 amino acids. Germline CDR1 reads MNHNY; CDR2 reads SVGAGI (reference sequence). The CDR3 is CAGRDRSSYEQYF. The CDR3 DNA reads as TGTGCCGGTCGGGACAGGTCCTCCTACGAGCAGTACTTC.

The chain employs TRBV4-1 and TRBJ1-3; no definite D call. Germline loops: CDR1 MGHRA, CDR2 YSYEKL. CDR3 length: 15 residues. With 2 bases removed from V and 0 bases from J, the gap between germline ends came to 8 bases. In DNA, the CDR3 is TGCGCCAGCAGCCAAATTGTCTTCTCTGGAAACACCATATATTTT. Translating gives CASSQIVFSGNTIYF.

This clone was observed a single time. V and J are TRBV2 and TRBJ2-1, with D possibly matching TRBD1 (7 bases). CDR1 SNHLY and CDR2 FYNNEI come from the germline V gene. Deletions cut 9 bases from V and 0 bases from J, with 18 bases between. This CDR3 is 16 amino acids long. This chain's CDR3 is CARTRGAGGSYNEQFF. The CDR3 region has the DNA TGTGCCAGAACGAGGGGGGCAGGGGGCTCCTACAATGAGCAGTTCTTC.

The chain has TRBV5-1 and TRBJ2-5; 7 bases align to TRBD2. The V and J ends lost 4 bases and 3 bases, in that order; junction bases with no gene match: 6. The CDR3 runs to 14 residues. Per the germline V gene, CDR1 is SGHRS and CDR2 is YFSETQ. CDR3 in DNA: TGCGCCAGCAGCCCCGTGGGGGGGAAAGAGACCCAGTACTTC. Amino acids: CASSPVGGKETQYF.

This sequence joins TRBV29-1 and TRBJ1-1; weak D call: TRBD1 (5 bases). The CDR3 is made up of 13 amino acids. The germline CDR1 and CDR2 sequences are SQVTM and ANQGSEA. Trimming removed 4 bases at V and 0 bases at J, with 9 bases between. CDR3 sequence: CSVATAMNTEAFF. The CDR3 DNA is TGCAGCGTTGCGACAGCCATGAACACTGAAGCTTTCTTT.

The genes are TRBV6-5 and TRBJ1-2; D gene ambiguous. Trimming pared 0 bases from V and 8 bases from J, leaving 7 bases between. CDR1 and CDR2 (germline): MNHEY, SVGAGI. The CDR3 totals 12 residues. The CDR3 protein is CASSYSGRGYTF. The CDR3 bases are TGTGCCAGCAGTTACTCTGGGCGAGGCTACACCTTC.

There are a few counts of this clone. The rearrangement joins TRBV2 to TRBJ1-2; D is unclear. V dropped 8 bases and J dropped 0 bases, with 13 bases sitting between them. From germline, CDR1 is SNHLY and CDR2 FYNNEI. The CDR3 runs 14 residues. CDR3 nucleotide sequence: TGTGCCAGCCTGAGGGATTTAGCTAACTATGGCTACACCTTC. Translation: CASLRDLANYGYTF.

V and J are TRBV6-5 and TRBJ1-1; D remains unclear. The germline gives CDR1 MNHEY, CDR2 SVGAGI. This CDR3 spans 14 amino acids. Trimming shortened V by 2 bases and J by 4 bases, and 11 bases separated the two germline ends. The CDR3 DNA is TGTGCCAGCAGTTACCGGGGAGGGATCACTGAAGCTTTCTTT. Protein sequence: CASSYRGGITEAFF.

V is TRBV11-2 and J is TRBJ2-7; D possibly corresponds to TRBD1 (5 bases). Deletions cut 4 bases from V and 0 bases from J, with 10 bases between. CDR3 length equals 14 residues. The germline V gene has CDR1 SGHAT and CDR2 FQNNGV. For the CDR3, the DNA is TGTGCCAGCAGCTGGACGGACATCTCCTACGAGCAGTACTTC. Amino acid sequence: CASSWTDISYEQYF.